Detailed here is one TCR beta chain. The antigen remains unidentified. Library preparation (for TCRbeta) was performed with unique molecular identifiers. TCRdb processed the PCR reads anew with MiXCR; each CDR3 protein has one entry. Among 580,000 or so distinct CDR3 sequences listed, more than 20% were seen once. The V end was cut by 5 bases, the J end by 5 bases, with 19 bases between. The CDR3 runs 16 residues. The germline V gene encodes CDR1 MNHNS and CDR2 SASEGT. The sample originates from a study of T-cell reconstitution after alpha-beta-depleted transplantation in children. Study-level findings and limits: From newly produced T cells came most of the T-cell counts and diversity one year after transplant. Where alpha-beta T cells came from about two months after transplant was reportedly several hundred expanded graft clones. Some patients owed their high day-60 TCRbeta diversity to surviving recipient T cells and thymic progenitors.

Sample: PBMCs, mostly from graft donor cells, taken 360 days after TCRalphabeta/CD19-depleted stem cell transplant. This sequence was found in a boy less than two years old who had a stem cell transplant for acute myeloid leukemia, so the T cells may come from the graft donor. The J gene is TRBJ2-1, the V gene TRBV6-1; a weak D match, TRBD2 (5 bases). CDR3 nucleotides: TGTGCCAGCAGTCCTAAAAGACCTATCGGGGACAATGAGCAGTTCTTC. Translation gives CASSPKRPIGDNEQFF.